The following is a T cell receptor (beta chain) sequence with its context. A junction end diverges from the germline sequence, so it may reflect a read error. The data were taken from a study of response to subunit inactivated influenza vaccine. Via MiXCR, TCRdb re-called the RT-PCR reads, giving one row per CDR3 protein. The sample carries 500,000 to 600,000 distinct CDR3 sequences, 13% to 15% recorded once. The CDR3 length is 12 residues. CDR1 and CDR2 from the germline V gene are MDHEN and SYDVKM. The sample was PBMCs from blood, taken about 13 days after vaccination. The chain links TRBV28 to TRBJ1-1; D not resolved. The receptor was isolated from a man aged 45-65 years who received an inactivated influenza vaccine. The CDR3 here is CASSFGLPDAFF. The CDR3 DNA sequence: TGTGCCAGCAGTTTCGGCCTGCCTGACGCTTTCTTT.